The present T cell receptor (beta chain) was sequenced within a study of T-cell reconstitution after alpha-beta-depleted transplantation in children. Trimming cost V 0 bases and J 4 bases, with 15 bases left between them. Germline V gene lookup returns CDR1 SQVTM and CDR2 ANQGSEA. This CDR3 is built from 15 residues. The table lists this clonotype with a few counts. Molecular barcoding with unique molecular identifiers was used for the TCRbeta library. From the PCR reads, TCRdb called clonotypes with MiXCR, one entry per CDR3 protein. In the table there are roughly 610,000 distinct CDR3 sequences, approximately 10% of which are singletons.

The sequence was collected from a human donor who donated a stem cell graft to a child with acute myeloid leukemia. Sequences were derived from PBMCs from the stem cell graft donor, sampled from the stem cell graft. The rearrangement uses TRBV29-1 and TRBJ1-1; D is unclear. CDR3 protein: CSVEDPARSGTEAFF. DNA of the CDR3: TGCAGCGTTGAAGATCCCGCCCGTTCGGGCACTGAAGCTTTCTTT.